This T cell receptor (beta chain) was identified in a study of blood T cell repertoires in COVID-19. Generated by immunoSEQ multiplex PCR, the TCRdb table keeps only in-frame clones and is missing some. Of some 200,000 clones listed, roughly nine tenths are singletons. The CDR3 consists of 12 residues. The V segment lost 5 bases and the J segment 3 bases; nucleotides outside the gene matches: 0. Germline CDR1 reads MDHEN; CDR2 reads SYDVKM. This clone was seen a few times. Sequencing was carried out using peripheral blood. The chain links TRBV28 to TRBJ2-5; 7 bases line up with TRBD2. The receptor was isolated from a woman between 65 and 79 years old with acute or convalescent COVID-19. The CDR3 loop is CASSSGKETQYF. The DNA for the CDR3 is TGTGCCAGCAGTAGCGGGAAAGAGACCCAGTACTTC.